This T cell receptor beta chain was identified during a study of cytomegalovirus exposure and HLA in healthy donors (dated by TCRdb to about 2017). About the study as a whole: In an earlier analysis of some 550 of the donors, about 260 Gb of sequence data and roughly 100 million unique TCR beta sequences from 180 million or so T cells were reported. About 300 gigabases of sequencing data and approximately 80 million unique TCR sequences were included in an early release covering several hundred HLA-typed donors. Of the 300 to 450 genotyped donors, approximately 82% fell in the genetic ancestry cluster associated with self-reported Caucasian donors. The study aimed to test whether signatures of past pathogen exposure could be identified by cataloging public T cell receptors. Using immunosequencing, the study profiled T cell repertoires from around 680 subjects and related those repertoires to cytomegalovirus serostatus. Besides the first cohort of under 700 subjects, a separate validation cohort made up of 120 different subjects was used. The study combined high-throughput TCR immunosequencing, statistical association of individual TCRs with disease status, and machine learning to predict cytomegalovirus infection status. In a later analysis, previously published TCR beta repertoires from several hundred donors were re-analyzed and high-resolution HLA genotyping was added so that TCR occurrence patterns could be studied. In the later analysis, no new phenotypic data were used to find candidate immune exposures; instead, reliance was placed on TCR beta sequences and their occurrence across donors. An earlier analysis of several hundred of the donors applied high-throughput TCR beta sequencing to assess whether each TCR beta V gene segment acted as functional or pseudogenic. Donor age, sex, ethnicity and CMV serostatus were collected together with the repertoire data. Genome-wide SNP genotypes for about 65% of the 666 donors were used in a later genetic analysis, which treated that subset as a discovery cohort. Every repertoire in the discovery cohort had been generated on one and the same sequencing platform. Both class I and class II loci were covered by HLA typing, at four-digit resolution. The number of donors typed differed by locus, with roughly 620-630 for A, B, C, DRB1 and DQB1, roughly 520 for DQA1, 600 to 610 for DPA1, and around 450 for DPB1. Because of strong linkage in the cohort, roughly five DR-DQ haplotypes were treated as single units for association and clustering. On average, around 230,000 unique TCR beta nucleotide sequences were sequenced per donor among about 400 genotyped donors of the cohort, with roughly 20% of those sequences being non-productive.

The cohort consisted of some 730 healthy bone marrow donors. All cohort members were sampled while nominally healthy, although unrecorded immune exposures were likely present. The donor was CMV seronegative and was included in the group of hundreds of seronegative cohort members. Each donor provided a peripheral blood sample, and peripheral blood mononuclear cells were used for TCR beta sequencing. Genomic DNA was extracted from the blood cell samples with the Qiagen DNeasy Blood Extraction Kit. To prepare the library, the immunoSEQ multiplex PCR assay was applied. A mixture of 60 forward primers for TCR Vbeta segments and 13 reverse primers for TCR Jbeta segments was used in the multiplex PCR. The CDR3 region of rearranged TCR beta genes was amplified from genomic DNA by a multiplex PCR assay. On the Illumina HiSeq System, the amplified TCR beta libraries were sequenced as 87-base-pair reads. In the authors' own workflow: A later analysis counted about 80 million unique TCR beta chains across the 550 to 800 repertoires, and around 9.9 million of these chains were shared by at least two donors. Raw reads were error-corrected and collapsed into unique sequences with a nearest-neighbor algorithm that merged closely related sequences to remove PCR and sequencing errors. CDR3 sequences were aligned to IMGT reference sequences to assign V, D and J gene segments. For a sequence to be retained, a match of at least six nucleotides to both a V gene segment and a J gene segment was required. Rearrangements were called productive when the CDR3 lacked stop codons and stayed in frame with V and J; all others were non-productive. Following IMGT convention, CDR3 was defined as the stretch from the second conserved V-encoded cysteine up to the conserved J-encoded phenylalanine. In an earlier analysis of more than 550 of the donors, sequences lacking an unambiguous match to a single V gene segment were excluded. In an earlier analysis of 450 to 700 of the donors, V segments were called functional above 56.7% productive rearrangements and were called segregating when the between-donor standard deviation exceeded 5%. To diagnose cytomegalovirus status from the catalog of TCR beta chain sequences, a statistical classification framework was built. V and J gene assignment, in a later analysis, came from comparing TCR nucleotide sequences with IMGT/GENE-DB human TR gene sequences. In a later analysis, CDR3 sequences and most-parsimonious VDJ recombination scenarios were assigned using the TCRdist pipeline. In a later analysis, each TCR beta chain was defined by its CDR3 amino acid sequence together with its V-gene family, and reads without a unique V-gene family were excluded. In a later analysis, a few hundred highly shared, low-generation-probability nucleotide sequences were removed to address suspected cross-contamination and a sequencing artifact. In a later analysis, a clonal expansion index for each public chain was calculated from normalized within-repertoire ranks of inferred template counts. In a later analysis, generation probabilities were computed with a VDJ recombination model fitted to out-of-frame rearrangements, and the resulting probabilities were checked against IGoR. Hypergeometric tests were used in a later analysis to score TCR-TCR, TCR-HLA and TCR-CMV co-occurrence, with a repertoire-size bias correction applied to the TCR pairs. To estimate false discovery rates, a later analysis permuted the HLA or CMV assignments 20 times. A later analysis grouped co-occurring TCRs with DBSCAN, adding TCRdist sequence similarity when clustering within HLA-allele-positive subsets. Repertoires with fewer than 30,000 or more than 120,000 public chains, plus five repertoires with anomalous nucleotide sharing, were excluded from co-occurrence clustering. This is the immuneACCESS table as TCRdb keeps it, with only in-frame sequences that have V and J called. A part of the clones is gone; compared with another copy, unresolved V genes explain less than half, and the rest is unexplained. The V and J calls and clone size come from that table; D and trimming were worked out from the DNA. Counted in this sample were more than 95,000 clones; about 81% of them appeared once. Together, the top ten hold roughly 0.99% of the sample.

The CDR3 contains 11 residues, cysteine and phenylalanine counted. The CDR3 DNA has 33 bases and is translated from base 1. The germline V gene provides CDR1 MNHNS and CDR2 SASEGT. V is clipped by 2 bases and J by 8 bases, and the sequence between their germline boundaries is 4 bases long. What the research found in general, with its limitations: In a later analysis, HLA-associated TCR beta chains were found to be more clonally expanded and to have lower generation probabilities than equally common non-associated chains. The 87-base-pair reads could not distinguish some IMGT-functional V segments, including TRBV6-2 and TRBV6-3, so those segments were excluded. CMV serostatus was the only immune exposure information available for the cohort. In a later analysis, some 18,000 TCR beta sequences were associated with specific HLA alleles at a false discovery rate of 0.05. In a later analysis, most CMV-associated TCR beta chains were found to appear HLA-restricted, with HLA associations seemingly driven largely by CMV exposure. Only TCR beta chains were sequenced in this cohort, and the absence of alpha or paired-chain data limited detectable features. A further reported finding was that TCR beta sequences accurately predicted the HLA-A and HLA-B alleles for most subjects in the first cohort. According to a later analysis, TCR association rates differed among HLA loci, with DRB1 alleles showing the most associated TCRs and HLA-C alleles showing the fewest. Across donors, most TCR sequences were observed very rarely, whereas some public TCRs were present in many individuals. In a later analysis, several top co-occurrence clusters were reported to appear linked to parvovirus B19, influenza, CMV and Epstein-Barr virus. The study gave a list of 150 to 200 TCR beta chains associated with cytomegalovirus. In vitro tests confirmed that a few of the cytomegalovirus-associated TCR beta chains recognize cytomegalovirus antigens. Because HLA typing was missing for some donors at each locus, association tests included only the typed subset. A later genetic analysis associated a missense DCLRE1C variant with V-gene and J-gene trimming of TCR beta chains, and an independent cohort replicated the association. A later genetic analysis reported fewer N-insertions in productive TCRs among donors in an Asian-associated ancestry cluster than the roughly 690-donor mean. Correlated functional status among segregating V segments might be attributable to linkage disequilibrium, but an unknown experimental factor could not be ruled out. The presence/absence analyses assumed that sequencing depth was roughly uniform across donors, and that assumption may not be true. When HLA alleles, especially DR and DQ, strongly co-occurred, attributing TCR associations to individual alleles was difficult. Because counts were too low, about 18 rarely observed V segments, including chromosome 9 orphons, were excluded from the earlier analysis of around 590 of the donors. It was suggested by the authors that the approach could potentially be generalized to other disease states and immunological phenotypes. Broadly in line with IMGT annotations, most TCR beta V segments showed up in productive rearrangements about 87% or about 30% of the time in an earlier analysis of under 700 of the donors. The sequencing pipeline was judged likely to have produced a cluster of highly shared sequence variants as a technical artifact. The classifier was reported to diagnose cytomegalovirus status with high specificity and sensitivity in both the original and validation cohorts.

A remark on this clone: Its target antigen remains unknown. Nothing much larger sits one base from this clone, and base qualities are not available.

Sample: PBMCs. The sequence derives from a woman younger than 45 in good health and CMV-seronegative. The chain employs TRBV6-1 and TRBJ1-5; the D gene lacks a confident call. The DNA sequence follows: TGTGCCAGCAGTGAAATAGAGCCCCAGCATTTT. The encoded protein is CASSEIEPQHF.